This T cell receptor (beta chain) was captured by sequencing in a study of blood T cell repertoires in COVID-19. Study-wide background: Researchers got acute and convalescent COVID-19 samples from the United States, Italy and Spain. Sources were T cells, B-cell-depleted T cells, or PBMCs; the material itself was cDNA or gDNA.

V was clipped by 6 bases and J by 2 bases; unmatched bases: 4. This CDR3 comprises 15 residues. Germline assignment: CDR1 MNHEY and CDR2 SVGEGT. During active infection, Seattle patients enrolled and were then monitored through disease. Per the study methods: By means of reference gene primer amplification, nucleated cell counts were estimated. Profiled with immunoSEQ multiplex PCR; TCRdb holds only in-frame clones, not every one. The V and J calls and clone size were taken over from that table, and D and trimming were inferred from the DNA. The profile shows roughly 280,000 clones, 85% to 90% of them singletons.

The origin of this receptor is a woman aged 60 to 75 with COVID-19, enrolled during active disease. Specimen: peripheral blood. This chain connects TRBV6-2 or TRBV6-3 to TRBJ2-6; TRBD1 aligns across 7 bases. The CDR3: CASSDTGAGANVLTF. Written as DNA, the CDR3 is TGTGCCAGCAGCGATACAGGGGCTGGGGCCAACGTCCTGACTTTC.